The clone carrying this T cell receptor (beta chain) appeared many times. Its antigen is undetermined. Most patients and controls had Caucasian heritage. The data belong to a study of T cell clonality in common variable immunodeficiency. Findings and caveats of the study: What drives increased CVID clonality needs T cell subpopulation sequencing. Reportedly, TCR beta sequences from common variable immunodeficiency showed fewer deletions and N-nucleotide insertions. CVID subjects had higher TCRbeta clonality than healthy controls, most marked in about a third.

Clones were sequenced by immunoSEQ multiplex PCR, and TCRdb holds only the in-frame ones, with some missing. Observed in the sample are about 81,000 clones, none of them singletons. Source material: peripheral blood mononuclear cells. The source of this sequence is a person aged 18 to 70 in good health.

The CDR3 is CATSRDRREREGSYEQYF. The sequenced part of the CDR3 DNA is TGTGCCACCAGCAGAGATCGAAGGGAGCGGGAGGGCTCTTACGAG. The rearrangement joins TRBV15 to TRBJ2-7; 10 nucleotides line up with TRBD2. With the read ending 3 residues before the CDR3 end, the germline J gene is used to fill in that end. Germline-derived CDR1 and CDR2 are LNHNV and YYDKDF (reference sequence). V shed 0 bases and J 4 bases; nucleotides not matched to a gene: 12. The CDR3 is made up of 18 amino acids.